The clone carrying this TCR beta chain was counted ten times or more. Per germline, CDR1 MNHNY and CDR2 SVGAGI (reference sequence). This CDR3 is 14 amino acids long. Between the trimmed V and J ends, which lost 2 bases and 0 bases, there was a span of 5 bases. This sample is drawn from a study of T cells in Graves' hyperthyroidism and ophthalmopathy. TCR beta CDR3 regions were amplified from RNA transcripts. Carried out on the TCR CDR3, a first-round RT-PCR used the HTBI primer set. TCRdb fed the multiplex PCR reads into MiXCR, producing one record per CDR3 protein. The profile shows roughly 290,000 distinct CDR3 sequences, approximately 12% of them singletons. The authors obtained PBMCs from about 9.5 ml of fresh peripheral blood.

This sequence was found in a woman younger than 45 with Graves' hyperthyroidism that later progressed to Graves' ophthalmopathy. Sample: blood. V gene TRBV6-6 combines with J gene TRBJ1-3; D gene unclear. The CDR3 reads CASSYGNSGNTIYF. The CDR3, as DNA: TGTGCCAGCAGTTACGGTAACTCTGGAAACACCATATATTTT.